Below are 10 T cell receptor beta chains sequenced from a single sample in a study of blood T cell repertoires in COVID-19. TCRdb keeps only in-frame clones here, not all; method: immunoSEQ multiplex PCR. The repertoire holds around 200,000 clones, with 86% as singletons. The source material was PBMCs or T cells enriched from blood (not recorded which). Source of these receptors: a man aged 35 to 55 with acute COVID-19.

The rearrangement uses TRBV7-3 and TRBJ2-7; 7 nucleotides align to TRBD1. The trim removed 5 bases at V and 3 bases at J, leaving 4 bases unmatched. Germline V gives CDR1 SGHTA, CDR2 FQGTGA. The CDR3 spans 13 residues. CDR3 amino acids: CASSPTGIYEQYF. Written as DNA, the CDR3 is TGTGCCAGCAGCCCGACAGGGATCTACGAGCAGTACTTC. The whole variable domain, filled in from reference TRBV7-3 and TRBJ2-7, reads GAGVSQTPSNKVTEKGKYVELRCDPISGHTALYWYRQSLGQGPEFLIYFQGTGAADDSGLPNDRFFAVRPEGSVSTLKIQRTERGDSAVYLCASSPTGIYEQYFGPGTRLTVT.

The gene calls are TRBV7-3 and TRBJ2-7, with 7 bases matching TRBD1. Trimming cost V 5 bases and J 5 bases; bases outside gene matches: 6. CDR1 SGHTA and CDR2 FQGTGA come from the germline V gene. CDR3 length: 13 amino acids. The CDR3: CASSQEQGNEQYF. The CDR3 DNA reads TGTGCCAGCAGCCAAGAACAGGGGAACGAGCAGTACTTC.

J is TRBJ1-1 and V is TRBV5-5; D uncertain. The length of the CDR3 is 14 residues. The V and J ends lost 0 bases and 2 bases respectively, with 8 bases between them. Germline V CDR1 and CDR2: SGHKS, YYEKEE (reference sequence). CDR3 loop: CASSLGAGNTEAFF. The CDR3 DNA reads TGTGCCAGCAGCTTGGGAGCAGGTAACACTGAAGCTTTCTTT.

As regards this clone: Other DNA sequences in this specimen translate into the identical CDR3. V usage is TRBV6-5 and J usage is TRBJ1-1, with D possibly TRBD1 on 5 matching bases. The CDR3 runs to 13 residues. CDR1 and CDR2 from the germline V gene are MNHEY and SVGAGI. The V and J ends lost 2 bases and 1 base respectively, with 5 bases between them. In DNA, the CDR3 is TGTGCCAGCAGTTACGGACAGAACACTGAAGCTTTCTTT. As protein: CASSYGQNTEAFF.

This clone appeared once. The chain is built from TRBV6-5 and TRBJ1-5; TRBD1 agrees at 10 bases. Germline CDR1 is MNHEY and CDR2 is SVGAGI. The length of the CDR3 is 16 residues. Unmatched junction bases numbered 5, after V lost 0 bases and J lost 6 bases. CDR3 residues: CASSYSRTGGGQPQHF. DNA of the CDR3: TGTGCCAGCAGTTACTCCCGGACAGGGGGTGGTCAGCCCCAGCATTTT.

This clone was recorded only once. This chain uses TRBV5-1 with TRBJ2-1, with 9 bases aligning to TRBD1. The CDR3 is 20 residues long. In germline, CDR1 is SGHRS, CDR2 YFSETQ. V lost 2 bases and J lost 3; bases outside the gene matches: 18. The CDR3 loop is CASSFRGQTWGQGIYNEQFF. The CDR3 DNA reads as TGCGCCAGCAGCTTCCGAGGCCAGACTTGGGGACAGGGTATCTACAATGAGCAGTTCTTC.

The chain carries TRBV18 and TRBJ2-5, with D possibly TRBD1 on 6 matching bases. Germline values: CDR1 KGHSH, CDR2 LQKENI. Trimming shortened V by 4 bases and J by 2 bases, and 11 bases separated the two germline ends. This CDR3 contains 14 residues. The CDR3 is CASSRRTGQETQYF. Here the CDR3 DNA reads TGTGCCAGCTCACGTCGTACAGGGCAAGAGACCCAGTACTTC.

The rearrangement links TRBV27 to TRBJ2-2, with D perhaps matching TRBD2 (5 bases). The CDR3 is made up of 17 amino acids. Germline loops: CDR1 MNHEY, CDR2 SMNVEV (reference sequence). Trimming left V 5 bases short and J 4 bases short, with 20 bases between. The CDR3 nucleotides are TGTGCCAGCAGTCCCCGCGGGTACGGAACCCTCACCGGGGAGCTGTTTTTT. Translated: CASSPRGYGTLTGELFF.

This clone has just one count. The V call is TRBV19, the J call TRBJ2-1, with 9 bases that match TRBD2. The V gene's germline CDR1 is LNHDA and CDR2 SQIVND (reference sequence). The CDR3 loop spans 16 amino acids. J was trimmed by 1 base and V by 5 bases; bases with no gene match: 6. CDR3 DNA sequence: TGTGCCAGTAGTCTAAGCGGGAGGTTGTCCTACAATGAGCAGTTCTTC. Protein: CASSLSGRLSYNEQFF.

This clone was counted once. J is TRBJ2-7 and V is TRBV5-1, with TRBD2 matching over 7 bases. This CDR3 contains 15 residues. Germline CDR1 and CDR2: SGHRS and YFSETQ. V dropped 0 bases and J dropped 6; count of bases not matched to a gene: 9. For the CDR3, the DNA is TGCGCCAGCAGCTTGGAAACAGCGGGAAGGGGCGAGCAGTACTTC. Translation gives CASSLETAGRGEQYF.